A selection of T cell receptor beta chains follows, all from one sample in a study of Graves' ophthalmopathy and Graves' hyperthyroidism. TCRdb recomputed calls from the multiplex PCR reads with MiXCR, one row per CDR3 protein. The table records about 1.2 million distinct CDR3 sequences, about two fifths of them present only once. The sequenced material came from peripheral blood or thyroid tissue (not recorded which). All receptors come from an adult man with Graves' hyperthyroidism. The CDR3 runs from the conserved cysteine through the conserved F or W. Fields, in order: clone size, D gene, V gene, J gene, CDR3 DNA, CDR3 protein. A D gene is named only where the DNA matches it firmly. The size field is filled for only some rows; it gives once, few, many or a size class.

size: .; D: TRBD1; V: TRBV5-5; J: TRBJ2-7; DNA: TGTGCCAGCAGCTCACAGGGGGGCTCCTACGAGCAGTACTTC; CDR3: CASSSQGGSYEQYF
size: few; D: TRBD2; V: TRBV20-1; J: TRBJ2-7; DNA: TGCAGTGCTAATGGAGTAGCGGGGAACGCCTACGAGCAGTACTTC; CDR3: CSANGVAGNAYEQYF
size: .; D: .; V: TRBV12-3/TRBV12-4; J: TRBJ1-4; DNA: TGTGCCAGCGGTTCTATCGGGGAAAAACTGTTTTTT; CDR3: CASGSIGEKLFF
size: many; D: .; V: TRBV9; J: TRBJ2-2; DNA: TGTGCCAGCAGCGGGTGGCAGGGCGCGAACACCGGGGAGCTGTTTTTT; CDR3: CASSGWQGANTGELFF
size: many; D: .; V: TRBV7-9; J: TRBJ1-1; DNA: TGTGCCAGCAGCTTACCGCCCGGGGGAAGTGAAGCTTTCTTT; CDR3: CASSLPPGGSEAFF
size: many; D: .; V: TRBV7-2; J: TRBJ1-5; DNA: TGTGCCAGCAGCTTAGAAGGAGGGGAACAGCCCCAGCATTTT; CDR3: CASSLEGGEQPQHF
size: few; D: TRBD1; V: TRBV10-2; J: TRBJ1-2; DNA: TGCGCCAGCCGGACAGGGAGTGTCTATGGCTACACCTTC; CDR3: CASRTGSVYGYTF
size: .; D: .; V: TRBV29-1; J: TRBJ1-2; DNA: TGCAGCGTTGAGTACAGGAGCAATAACTATGGCTACACCTTC; CDR3: CSVEYRSNNYGYTF
size: many; D: .; V: TRBV3-1; J: TRBJ1-4; DNA: TGTGCCAGCAGACTGGGCCTTAAACTGTTTTTT; CDR3: CASRLGLKLFF
size: few; D: .; V: TRBV10-2; J: TRBJ1-2; DNA: TGTGCCAGCCTAGACGCCGGGACGCTCCGTGGGGGCTACACCTTC; CDR3: CASLDAGTLRGGYTF
size: many; D: TRBD1; V: TRBV24-1; J: TRBJ2-5; DNA: TGTGCCACCAGTCCAAAACCCCGGGACAGCAAACTCCAAGAGACCCAGTACTTC; CDR3: CATSPKPRDSKLQETQYF
size: many; D: TRBD1; V: TRBV7-2; J: TRBJ1-6; DNA: TGTGCCAGCAGCCCAGTTACAGGGGGGAATTCACCCCTCCACTTT; CDR3: CASSPVTGGNSPLHF
size: .; D: TRBD1; V: TRBV7-9; J: TRBJ2-5; DNA: TGTGCCAGCAGCCCGGTAGGGGGGGCGGGACAGGGGAAAGAAGAGACCCAGTACTTC; CDR3: CASSPVGGAGQGKEETQYF
size: .; D: .; V: TRBV7-9; J: TRBJ2-5; DNA: TGTGCCAGCAGCTCTTTGCGTCAAGGAGATGGAGAGACCCAGTACTTC; CDR3: CASSSLRQGDGETQYF
size: .; D: TRBD2; V: TRBV2; J: TRBJ2-7; DNA: TGTGCCAGCAGTTACTCTGAAGGACTAGCGTACGAGCAGTACTTC; CDR3: CASSYSEGLAYEQYF
size: many; D: .; V: TRBV19; J: TRBJ1-5; DNA: TGTGCCAGTAGCGACAACGGTAGCAATCAGCCCCAGCATTTT; CDR3: CASSDNGSNQPQHF
size: .; D: TRBD1; V: TRBV9; J: TRBJ2-7; DNA: TGTGCCAGCAGCCAAGATGCCGGGACAGGGATCGGGCAGTACTTC; CDR3: CASSQDAGTGIGQYF
size: many; D: TRBD1; V: TRBV15; J: TRBJ1-2; DNA: TGTGCCACCAGCAGGGGTGGACAGGGAAACTATGGCTACACCTTC; CDR3: CATSRGGQGNYGYTF
size: .; D: TRBD1; V: TRBV7-2; J: TRBJ2-1; DNA: TGTGCCAGCAGCCCCCTCGGACAGGGGATTGGTGAGCAGTTCTTC; CDR3: CASSPLGQGIGEQFF
size: once; D: .; V: TRBV25-1; J: TRBJ1-3; DNA: TGTGCCAGCAGTGAGGCCGAGGCCCCCCGAAACACCATATATTTT; CDR3: CASSEAEAPRNTIYF
size: few; D: .; V: TRBV6-2/TRBV6-3; J: TRBJ2-7; DNA: TGTGCCAGCAGTTACTCCTGGACTGCCACAAGCTCCTACGAGCAGTACTTC; CDR3: CASSYSWTATSSYEQYF
size: .; D: .; V: TRBV20-1; J: TRBJ2-5; DNA: TGCAGTGCTCTCACCCGGGGTGGAGAGACCCAGTACTTC; CDR3: CSALTRGGETQYF
size: .; D: .; V: TRBV7-2; J: TRBJ1-1; DNA: TGTGCCAGCAGCTCGACAGAGGGGTACACTGAAGCTTTCTTT; CDR3: CASSSTEGYTEAFF
size: few; D: TRBD1; V: TRBV25-1; J: TRBJ1-5; DNA: TGTGCCAGCAGTGGAGGACAGGGGATTCATCAGCCCCAGCATTTT; CDR3: CASSGGQGIHQPQHF
size: few; D: .; V: TRBV14; J: TRBJ2-2; DNA: TGTGCCAGCAGCCAAGATTTCAGGGGACCCGGGGAGCTGTTTTTT; CDR3: CASSQDFRGPGELFF
size: few; D: .; V: TRBV7-9; J: TRBJ2-5; DNA: TGTGCCAGCACCCGGCCGGGGGAGACCCAGTACTTC; CDR3: CASTRPGETQYF
size: few; D: .; V: TRBV7-3; J: TRBJ2-7; DNA: TGTGCCAGCAGCAACCGACAGCCGGCAAAAACCACCTACGAGCAGTACTTC; CDR3: CASSNRQPAKTTYEQYF
size: .; D: TRBD2; V: TRBV7-3; J: TRBJ2-2; DNA: TGTGCCAGCAGCTTAACCCCCGGGGCTAGCGGTGTCACCGGGGAGCTGTTTTTT; CDR3: CASSLTPGASGVTGELFF
size: once; D: .; V: TRBV6-6; J: TRBJ1-5; DNA: TGTGCCAGCAGAGGAGGGGACAATCAGCCCCAGCATTTT; CDR3: CASRGGDNQPQHF
size: many; D: TRBD1; V: TRBV9; J: TRBJ1-1; DNA: TGTGCCAGCAGCCCTCGACAGGGTCCGGAAAGAGCTTTCTTT; CDR3: CASSPRQGPERAFF
size: .; D: .; V: TRBV12-3/TRBV12-4; J: TRBJ2-6; DNA: TGTGCCAGCTGCCCGGAATTAAGTTCGGCCAACGTCCTGACTTTC; CDR3: CASCPELSSANVLTF
size: many; D: TRBD1; V: TRBV9; J: TRBJ2-5; DNA: TGTGCCAGCAGCCCAAGACAGGGGTTGGACCAAGAGACCCAGTACTTC; CDR3: CASSPRQGLDQETQYF
size: many; D: .; V: TRBV19; J: TRBJ1-6; DNA: TGTGCCAGTAGTCAGTCGGGTTCTTCCTCACCCCTCCACTTT; CDR3: CASSQSGSSSPLHF
size: .; D: .; V: TRBV20-1; J: TRBJ2-5; DNA: TGCAGTGCTCGAGCTTTTCAGACCCAGTACTTC; CDR3: CSARAFQTQYF
size: few; D: TRBD1; V: TRBV7-2; J: TRBJ2-7; DNA: TGTGCCAGCAGCTCCGAGCCAGGTAGACAGGGGATCCACGAGCAGTACTTC; CDR3: CASSSEPGRQGIHEQYF
size: many; D: .; V: TRBV20-1; J: TRBJ2-7; DNA: TGCAGTGCTAGAGATCGGGACGGTTCCTACGAGCAGTACTTC; CDR3: CSARDRDGSYEQYF
size: .; D: TRBD1; V: TRBV6-1; J: TRBJ1-1; DNA: TGTGCCAGCAGGGTCACAGGGGCCATGAACACTGAAGCTTTCTTT; CDR3: CASRVTGAMNTEAFF
size: many; D: .; V: TRBV19; J: TRBJ1-5; DNA: TGTGCCAGTATTGCGTCAGGGGATGTCAATCAGCCCCAGCATTTT; CDR3: CASIASGDVNQPQHF
size: many; D: TRBD1; V: TRBV27; J: TRBJ2-5; DNA: TGTGCCAGTTCGACAGGGTACGAGACCCAGTACTTC; CDR3: CASSTGYETQYF
size: .; D: .; V: TRBV5-1; J: TRBJ1-1; DNA: TGCGCCAGCAGCCCGGGGCAGACGGTCGGGAACACTGAAGCTTTCTTT; CDR3: CASSPGQTVGNTEAFF
size: .; D: .; V: TRBV29-1; J: TRBJ1-2; DNA: TGCAGCGATTATGGGGCAGGAACATATGGCTACACCTTC; CDR3: CSDYGAGTYGYTF
size: .; D: .; V: TRBV30; J: TRBJ2-7; DNA: TGTGCCGGGAGTGATACCTACGAGCAGTACTTC; CDR3: CAGSDTYEQYF
size: many; D: .; V: TRBV10-1; J: TRBJ2-2; DNA: TGCGCCAGCAGTGACGGGGGACACGGGGAGCTGTTTTTT; CDR3: CASSDGGHGELFF
size: many; D: .; V: TRBV7-2; J: TRBJ1-3; DNA: TGTGCCAGCAGCTTGGGGTATGGAAACACCATATATTTT; CDR3: CASSLGYGNTIYF
size: many; D: TRBD1; V: TRBV10-2; J: TRBJ2-7; DNA: TGCGCCAGCAGCACCCCAGGGGGACAGCAGTACTTC; CDR3: CASSTPGGQQYF
size: .; D: .; V: TRBV6-6; J: TRBJ1-2; DNA: TGTGCCAGCAGCTTAGTGGGGACGGTTTATGGCTACACCTTC; CDR3: CASSLVGTVYGYTF
size: many; D: TRBD1; V: TRBV7-9; J: TRBJ1-1; DNA: TGTGCCAGCAGCTTACTATCAGGGGGCTACACTGAAGCTTTCTTT; CDR3: CASSLLSGGYTEAFF
size: .; D: .; V: TRBV2; J: TRBJ1-1; DNA: TGTGCCAGCAGTTACTCGCAAGGGGGTCCGAACACTGAAGCTTTCTTT; CDR3: CASSYSQGGPNTEAFF